Below, 19 T cell receptor beta chains from the same sample are listed, as sequenced in a study of Ad26.COV2.S vaccination and SARS-CoV-2 variants. Documented treatment: around 19 received Ad26.COV2.S at low or high dose, single or two shots; roughly 5 received placebo; per-sample allocation not given. At day 63 after the first vaccine or placebo injection, samples were drawn. Libraries were prepared by immunoSEQ multiplex PCR; TCRdb keeps only in-frame clonotypes and omits some of them. This table has about 440,000 clones, approximately 88% appearing once. The sample in question was peripheral blood, obtained in a trial of Ad26.COV2.S vaccine versus placebo. The receptors were gathered from a person between 18 and 65 years old who received the Ad26.COV2.S COVID-19 vaccine or a placebo.

The chain uses TRBV6-2 or TRBV6-3 and TRBJ1-1; TRBD1 matches at 9 bases. Losses at the gene ends were 5 bases for V and 14 bases for J; bases not matched to a gene: 12. Germline V gene lookup returns CDR1 MNHEY and CDR2 SVGEGT. CDR3 length: 13 residues. The CDR3 is CASSPSYGTGCFF. CDR3 nucleotide sequence: TGTGCCAGCAGTCCCTCCTATGGGACAGGGTGCTTCTTT.

This rearrangement joins TRBV7-9 to TRBJ2-3; 7 nucleotides agree with TRBD1. This CDR3 is built from 16 residues. Trimming at V came to 4 bases and at J to 5 bases, leaving 12 bases not matched to a gene. Germline V lookup: CDR1 SEHNR, CDR2 FQNEAQ (reference sequence). CDR3 sequence reads: CASSWGQTRYQDTQYF. CDR3 sequence (DNA): TGTGCCAGCAGCTGGGGACAGACGAGATATCAAGATACGCAGTATTTT.

The chain is built from TRBV5-4 and TRBJ2-7; D possibly corresponds to TRBD2 (5 bases). Trimming took 0 bases from V and 3 from J, leaving 7 bases between them. The CDR3 consists of 13 residues. Germline lookup yields CDR1 SGHNT and CDR2 YYREEE (reference sequence). CDR3: CASSLGGIYEQYF. For the CDR3, the DNA is TGTGCCAGCAGCTTGGGAGGGATCTACGAGCAGTACTTC.

The chain uses TRBV5-1 and TRBJ1-2; possibly TRBD1 for D (6 bases). The CDR3 runs to 15 residues. Deletions cut 0 bases from V and 5 bases from J, with 14 bases between. Germline V gives CDR1 SGHRS, CDR2 YFSETQ. Here the CDR3 reads CASSLDPGEKYGYTF. CDR3 DNA sequence: TGCGCCAGCAGCTTGGATCCAGGGGAGAAGTATGGCTACACCTTC.

V gene TRBV4-3 combines with J gene TRBJ2-7, with D possibly TRBD1 on 5 matching bases. Between the trimmed V and J ends, which lost 0 bases and 6 bases, there was a span of 15 bases. CDR1 LGHNA and CDR2 YSLEER come from the germline V gene. CDR3 length: 15 residues. CDR3 residues: CASSQEIGALSEQYF. CDR3 nucleotide sequence: TGCGCCAGCAGCCAAGAAATAGGGGCCCTCTCCGAGCAGTACTTC.

In nucleotides, the CDR3 is TGTGCCAGAAGCCCAGCGAAAAAATACAATCAGCCCCAGCATTTT. Its translation: CARSPAKKYNQPQHF. The chain employs TRBV7-5 and TRBJ1-5. TRBV7-5 is reported as a pseudogene. The CDR3 is 15 amino acids.

This clone was picked up one time. J is TRBJ2-5 and V is TRBV7-2; D uncertain. The CDR3 has 13 residues. V shed 5 bases and J shed 2 bases, with 9 bases lying between them. Germline V lookup: CDR1 SGHTA, CDR2 FQGNSA. This CDR3 is CASSRAEQETQYF. CDR3 in DNA: TGTGCCAGCAGCCGTGCAGAGCAAGAGACCCAGTACTTC.

This clone was counted between two and nine times. J is TRBJ1-2 and V is TRBV9; D gene uncertain. Germline CDR1 SGDLS, CDR2 YYNGEE. The V and J ends lost 3 bases and 1 base respectively, with 16 bases between them. The CDR3 spans 16 residues. CDR3 nucleotide sequence: TGTGCCAGCAGCGCCCCGTCCCCCAGCCTTAACTATGGCTACACCTTC. As protein: CASSAPSPSLNYGYTF. Looking up the rest from reference TRBV9 and TRBJ1-2 gives the full variable domain: DSGVTQTPKHLITATGQRVTLRCSPRSGDLSVYWYQQSLDQGLQFLIQYYNGEERAKGNILERFSAQQFPDLHSELNLSSLELGDSALYFCASSAPSPSLNYGYTFGSGTRLTVV.

This clone was observed a handful of times. Different DNA sequences within this sample yield the same CDR3. This chain connects TRBV5-1 to TRBJ1-5; TRBD1 is a possible D gene (5 bases). The CDR3 is made up of 15 amino acids. V lost 0 bases and J lost 4, with 11 bases in between. Looked up from germline, CDR1 is SGHRS and CDR2 is YFSETQ. The CDR3 protein is CASSLGQGGNQPQHF. The CDR3 DNA is TGCGCCAGCAGCTTGGGGCAGGGCGGAAATCAGCCCCAGCATTTT.

The rearrangement uses TRBV4-2 and TRBJ1-1, with no clear D. CDR3 length: 13 amino acids. Looked up from germline, CDR1 is LGHNA and CDR2 is YNFKEQ. The V and J ends lost 6 bases and 1 base respectively, with 9 bases between them. Here the CDR3 reads CASRPGSNTEAFF. The CDR3 nucleotides read TGTGCCAGCAGGCCCGGGTCGAACACTGAAGCTTTCTTT.

This chain connects TRBV25-1 to TRBJ2-5; maybe TRBD1 (8 bases). The CDR3 sequence is 15 residues long. The V end was cut by 6 bases, the J end by 4 bases, with 18 bases between. Germline V gene data show CDR1 as MGHDK and CDR2 as SYGVNS. CDR3 in DNA: TGTGCCAGCAGGGGAGGACAGGGAGGGGGAGAGACCCAGTACTTC. It encodes CASRGGQGGGETQYF.

Comments on this clone: The same CDR3 is also encoded by other DNA sequences in this sample. The chain carries TRBV11-3 and TRBJ2-2, with D possibly matching TRBD1 (5 bases). This CDR3 has 15 amino acids. The V end was cut by 1 base, the J end by 0 bases, with 6 bases between. Germline assignment: CDR1 SGHNT and CDR2 YENEEA. The CDR3 DNA is TGTGCCAGCAGCTTAGGACAGCCGAACACCGGGGAGCTGTTTTTT. Residues: CASSLGQPNTGELFF.

V usage is TRBV7-2 and J usage is TRBJ1-4, with D possibly TRBD1 on 6 matching bases. This CDR3 spans 16 amino acids. From germline, CDR1 is SGHTA and CDR2 FQGNSA. V dropped 0 bases and J dropped 5 bases, with 13 bases sitting between them. This CDR3 is CASSLAAGVGNEKLFF. CDR3 nucleotide sequence: TGTGCCAGCAGCTTAGCGGCAGGGGTTGGAAATGAAAAACTGTTTTTT.

CDR3 amino acids: CASPYWTYQTQYF. CDR3 DNA sequence: TGTGCCAGCCCCTATTGGACTTATCAGACCCAGTACTTC. The chain combines TRBV19 with TRBJ2-5; possible D gene TRBD2, 5 bases. Germline assignment: CDR1 LNHDA and CDR2 SQIVND (reference sequence). The CDR3 extends over 13 amino acids. V lost 9 bases and J lost 6, with 17 bases in between.

This chain uses TRBV19 with TRBJ1-1; D ambiguous. The CDR3 runs to 14 residues. Trimming stripped 1 base from V and 1 base from J, with 7 bases between. Germline V gene data show CDR1 as LNHDA and CDR2 as SQIVND (reference sequence). The CDR3 DNA follows: TGTGCCAGTAGTATAGGGCCCAGGAACACTGAAGCTTTCTTT. This gives the protein CASSIGPRNTEAFF.

This clone was picked up one time. This chain uses TRBV4-1 with TRBJ2-1, with unresolved D. Trimming pared 1 base from V and 8 bases from J, leaving 12 bases between. Germline loops: CDR1 MGHRA, CDR2 YSYEKL. The CDR3 totals 14 residues. The CDR3 protein is CASSQALEGYEQFF. The CDR3 nucleotides read TGCGCCAGCAGCCAAGCACTGGAAGGGTATGAGCAGTTCTTC.

V and J are TRBV28 and TRBJ2-7; TRBD1 agrees at 8 bases. Germline CDR1 and CDR2: MDHEN and SYDVKM. The V gene end was trimmed by 7 bases and the J gene end by 7 bases; junction bases not matched to a gene: 9. This CDR3 spans 13 amino acids. In DNA form, the CDR3 reads TGTGCCAGCACGGAGGGCAGGGGGCGAGAGCAGTACTTC. The encoded protein is CASTEGRGREQYF.

The V call is TRBV7-9, the J call TRBJ1-4; D gene unclear. V gave up 1 base and J gave up 5 bases, with 8 bases separating them. The germline CDR1 and CDR2 sequences are SEHNR and FQNEAQ (reference sequence). The CDR3 contains 14 residues. The CDR3 nucleotides read TGTGCCAGCAGCTTAGATGCGAAGAATGAAAAACTGTTTTTT. Protein sequence: CASSLDAKNEKLFF.

V and J are TRBV5-1 and TRBJ2-3; 9 nucleotides align to TRBD2. Per the germline V gene, CDR1 is SGHRS and CDR2 is YFSETQ. There are 14 residues in the CDR3. Trimming at V came to 5 bases and at J to 7 bases, leaving 8 bases not matched to a gene. CDR3 coding DNA: TGCGCCAGCAGGGCGGGAGGGGCTCTAAATACGCAGTATTTT. Its translation is CASRAGGALNTQYF.